This T cell receptor beta chain was sequenced for a study of T cells in women clearing cervical HPV infection. Looking at the study overall: Cases were women with histologically confirmed HPV16-related CIN3 or worse, including 2 invasive cancers.

The CDR3 runs 15 residues. The V gene's germline CDR1 is SGHDT and CDR2 YYEEEE. Trimming removed 4 bases from V and 4 bases from J; junction bases left unmatched: 7. For this clone: The read comes to an end 3 residues before the CDR3 does, leaving the germline J gene to fill in the end.

TCR beta CDR3 amplified by multiplex PCR from approximately 1,100 ng genomic DNA. Repertoires were generated with immunoSEQ multiplex PCR, while TCRdb's copy carries only in-frame clones and drops some. The table counts roughly 50,000 clones; 35% to 45% lies in the top ten. This chain connects TRBV5-6 to TRBJ1-5; 8 bases align to TRBD1. Sequenced sample: blood buffy coat. The sequence derives from a woman between 18 and 69 years old with a cervical HPV16 infection that either progressed to CIN3+ or cleared (not recorded which). The DNA read from the CDR3 is TGTGCCAGCAGCCGGGACAGGCTTGTTAATCAGCCC. It is translated as CASSRDRLVNQP. The full CDR3 reads CASSRDRLVNQPQHF.